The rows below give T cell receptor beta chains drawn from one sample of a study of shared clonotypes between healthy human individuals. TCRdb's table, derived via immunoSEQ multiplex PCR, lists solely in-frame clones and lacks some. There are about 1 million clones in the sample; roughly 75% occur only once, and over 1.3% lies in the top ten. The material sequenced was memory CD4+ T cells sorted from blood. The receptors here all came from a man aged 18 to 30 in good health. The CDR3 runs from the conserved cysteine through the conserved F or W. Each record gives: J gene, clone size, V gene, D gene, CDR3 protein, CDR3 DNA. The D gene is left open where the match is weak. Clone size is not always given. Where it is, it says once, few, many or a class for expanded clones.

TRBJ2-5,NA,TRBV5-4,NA,CASSIGSSQETQYF,TGTGCCAGCAGCATAGGTAGCAGCCAAGAGACCCAGTACTTC
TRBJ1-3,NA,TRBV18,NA,CASSPRFNSGNTIYF,TGTGCCAGCTCACCGCGGTTTAACTCTGGAAACACCATATATTTT
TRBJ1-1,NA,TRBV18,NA,CASSPGQENTEAFF,TGTGCCAGCTCACCAGGGCAGGAAAACACTGAAGCTTTCTTT
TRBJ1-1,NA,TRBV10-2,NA,CAGSLGPSNTEAFF,TGCGCCGGCTCTCTGGGTCCGTCGAACACTGAAGCTTTCTTT
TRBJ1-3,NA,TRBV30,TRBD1,CAWIRRGGGNTIYF,TGTGCCTGGATCCGCAGGGGGGGTGGAAACACCATATATTTT
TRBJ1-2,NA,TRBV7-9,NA,CASSLSRDGYTF,TGTGCCAGCAGCTTATCCAGAGATGGCTACACCTTC
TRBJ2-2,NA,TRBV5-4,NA,CASTTQGNTGELFF,TGTGCCAGCACCACACAGGGGAACACCGGGGAGCTGTTTTTT
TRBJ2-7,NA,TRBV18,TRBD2,CASSPTSGLNEQYF,TGTGCCAGCTCGCCCACTAGCGGGCTAAACGAGCAGTACTTC
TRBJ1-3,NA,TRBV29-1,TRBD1,CSVWTGMSGNTIYF,TGCAGCGTCTGGACAGGGATGTCTGGAAACACCATATATTTT
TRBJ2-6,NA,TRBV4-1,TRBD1,CASSAAGTGKILGANVLTF,TGCGCCAGCAGCGCAGCCGGGACAGGGAAGATCTTGGGGGCCAACGTCCTGACTTTC
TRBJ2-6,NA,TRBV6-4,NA,CASSEAAGANVLTF,TGTGCCAGCAGTGAGGCTGCTGGGGCCAACGTCCTGACTTTC
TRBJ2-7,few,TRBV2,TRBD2,CASSEKGRGTSTYEQYF,TGTGCCAGCAGTGAGAAGGGGCGGGGGACTTCTACCTACGAGCAGTACTTC
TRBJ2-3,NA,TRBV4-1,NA,CASSPGGTQYF,TGCGCCAGCAGCCCGGGCGGTACGCAGTATTTT
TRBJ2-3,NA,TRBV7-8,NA,CASSLAFGGGVSTDTQYF,TGTGCCAGCAGCTTAGCTTTCGGAGGGGGCGTAAGCACAGATACGCAGTATTTT
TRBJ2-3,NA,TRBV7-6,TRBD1,CASRLSRGPSDTQYF,TGTGCCAGCAGGCTGAGCAGGGGGCCGTCAGATACGCAGTATTTT
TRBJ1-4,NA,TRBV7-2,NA,CASSLEGTAMDEKLFF,TGTGCCAGCAGCTTAGAGGGAACCGCGATGGATGAAAAACTGTTTTTT
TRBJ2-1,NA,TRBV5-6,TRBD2,CASSYRTSGSSYNEQFF,TGTGCCAGCAGCTATCGGACTAGCGGGAGTTCCTACAATGAGCAGTTCTTC
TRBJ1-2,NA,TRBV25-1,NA,CASSDPNYGCTF,TGTGCCAGCAGTGACCCTAACTATGGCTGCACCTTC
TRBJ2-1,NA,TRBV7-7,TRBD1,CASSLTGGNEQFF,TGTGCTAGCAGCTTAACAGGGGGCAATGAGCAGTTCTTC
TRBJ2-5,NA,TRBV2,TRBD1,CASRESGTGLQETQYF,TGTGCCAGCAGGGAATCCGGGACAGGGCTTCAAGAGACCCAGTACTTC
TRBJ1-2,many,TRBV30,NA,CAWSVVAGYTF,TGTGCCTGGAGTGTGGTGGCGGGCTACACCTTC
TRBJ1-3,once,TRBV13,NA,CASSASGPGNTIYF,TGTGCCAGCAGCGCATCAGGGCCCGGAAACACCATATATTTT
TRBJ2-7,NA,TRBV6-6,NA,CASSSDSAYEQYF,TGTGCCAGCAGTTCCGACAGTGCCTACGAGCAGTACTTC
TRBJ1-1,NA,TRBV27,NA,CASSLFKGSGMNTEAFF,TGTGCCAGCAGTTTATTTAAGGGTTCAGGCATGAACACTGAAGCTTTCTTT
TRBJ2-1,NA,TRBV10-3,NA,CATTSSDEQFF,TGTGCCACTACTAGCAGCGATGAGCAGTTCTTC
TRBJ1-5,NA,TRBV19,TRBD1,CASRDRGLQPQHF,TGTGCCAGCAGGGACAGGGGGCTTCAGCCCCAGCATTTT
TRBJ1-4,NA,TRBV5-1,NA,CASSLGQGNEKLFF,TGCGCCAGCAGCTTGGGCCAGGGAAACGAAAAACTGTTTTTT
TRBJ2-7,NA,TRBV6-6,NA,CASSYKDGAYEQYF,TGTGCCAGCAGTTACAAGGACGGAGCCTACGAGCAGTACTTC